This TCR beta chain was captured by sequencing in a study of blood T cell repertoires in COVID-19. In the authors' workflow: Quantification of nucleated cells was approximated via reference gene primer amplification. The table came from immunoSEQ multiplex PCR; TCRdb's copy has only in-frame clones and leaves some out. That table gives V, J and clone size, and the DNA gave D and trimming. Of approximately 380,000 clones listed, 88% were seen once; the top ten hold roughly 1.2%. Unmatched junction bases numbered 4, after V lost 1 base and J lost 1 base. Germline loops: CDR1 LNHDA, CDR2 SQIVND (reference sequence). The CDR3 has 15 residues.

What was sequenced was PBMCs or T cells enriched from blood (not recorded which). The clonotype was recovered from a young woman who had recovered from COVID-19. The rearrangement links TRBV19 to TRBJ2-7; 7 bases match TRBD1. The CDR3 loop is CASSIAYRGSYEQYF. DNA of the CDR3: TGTGCCAGTAGTATAGCATACAGGGGATCCTACGAGCAGTACTTC.